Listed below are T cell receptor beta chains from one sample, sequenced in a study of T cell changes during pregnancy in multiple sclerosis. TCRdb's copy holds only in-frame clones and misses some; the assay was immunoSEQ multiplex PCR. The data contain tens of thousands of clones, around 93% of them singletons. Specimen: peripheral blood, collected before pregnancy. These receptors were taken from a female donor with multiple sclerosis, enrolled in a pregnancy study. CDR3s leave out the opening cysteine and the closing phenylalanine or tryptophan.

>TRBV2
ASSEARGTPYEQY
>TRBV30
AWRTTTNEKLF
>TRBV2
ATGGSREETQY
>TRBV6-4
ASSREVYNEQF
>TRBV11-2
ASSLRGDEQF
>TRBV6-4
ASSDSGQSYGYT
>TRBV7-9
ASSVIYDGYT
>TRBV6-5
ASSYGGSHNEKLF
>TRBV18
ASSPGPRVTGELF
>TRBV6-5
ASSYAGGGQETQY
>TRBV28
ASSPGSYEQY
>TRBV6-1
ASGQGPYNEQF
>TRBV6-6
ASSLRGGDTEAF
>TRBV6-1
ASSDLAGQGPGGEQF
>TRBV9
ASSRFGGVATNEKLF
>TRBV19
ASSTGVKETQY
>TRBV7-2
ASSARQGTQY
>TRBV5-1
ASSLSPGPYEQY
>TRBV6-5
ASRDRGGNQPQH
>TRBV7-3
ASSLDGSRYEQY
>TRBV11-2
ASSLGAYGYT
>TRBV6-1
ASSVQGGYNQPQH
>TRBV5-1
ASSLGGHNQPQH
>TRBV18
ASSLPGSSNQPQH
>TRBV6-1
ASRTVDNSPLH
>TRBV6-6
ASSYASGGANEKLF
>TRBV10-1
ASSESGARETQY
>TRBV7-2
ASSLTTASSYNEQF
>TRBV7-2
ASSFRQATNEKLF
>TRBV5-1
ASSLPDRVGNTIY
>TRBV7-3
ASSLTSSGGKEQF